The T cell receptor beta chain under discussion was sequenced for a study of blood T cell repertoires in COVID-19. About the study: The cDNA or gDNA used as material had been derived from T cells, B-cell-depleted T cells, or PBMCs.

As originally analysed: Amplified reference gene primers provided the basis for estimating nucleated cell counts. Only in-frame clones appear in the TCRdb table, and some are missing; sequencing was by immunoSEQ multiplex PCR. The V and J calls and the clone size are those of that table, but D and trimming were determined from the DNA. The sample shows 90,000 to 130,000 clones, over 75% of them seen only once. Trimming cost V 0 bases and J 2 bases, with 14 bases left between them. Germline lookup yields CDR1 SGHRS and CDR2 YFSETQ. This CDR3 spans 16 amino acids. The source is a woman aged 80 or over with active or convalescent COVID-19. This chain links TRBV5-1 with TRBJ2-5; a possible D gene is TRBD2 (5 bases). Specimen: peripheral blood. The CDR3 here is CASSLVEELVQETQYF. The CDR3 nucleotides are TGCGCCAGCAGCTTGGTAGAAGAACTAGTGCAAGAGACCCAGTACTTC.